The subject of this entry is one T cell receptor beta chain. Which antigen it targets is not known. Nothing much larger sits one base from this clone, and base qualities are not available. This record belongs to a study of T cell responses to AZD1222 COVID-19 vaccine (dated by TCRdb to the early 2020s). Some background on the complete study: A total of about 230 trial participants underwent TCR sequencing, of whom nearly 210 received two doses of AZD1222 and around 25 received two doses of the MenACWY control vaccine. Trial participants were enrolled by age into 18-55, 56-69 and 70-plus year subgroups, with roughly 150, 30 and 60 TCR-sequenced participants respectively.

Beyond this particular receptor, the publication reports: Nearly half of unique spike-specific TCRs reportedly recognized epitopes outside regions mutated in the B.1.351 and B.1.1.7 variants. Conclusions about previously exposed vaccinees are limited, since just a handful of AZD1222 recipients were seropositive for SARS-CoV-2 at baseline. Participants were mostly white British and included more females than males, and it was suggested by the authors that clonal diversity may have been underestimated. In the small 56-69-year group, the increase in depth fell short of significance, most likely because of low power. After two AZD1222 doses, both the breadth and the depth of spike-specific TCRs were significantly higher than at day 0 and than in MenACWY recipients. The vaccine-associated CD4 TCRs covered the entire spike protein, and the dominant responses fell in regions 160-218 and 743-854. Because no day 14 peak-response samples were available, repertoires were characterized only after the peak T cell response.

The time point label on this specimen signifies: baseline before first vaccination. This specimen's treatment or condition label, per the study, means: meningococcal conjugate vaccine given as trial control. Samples from vaccinated people were obtained from the UK trials COV001 and COV002, which included a single-blind randomized controlled phase 2/3 trial of AZD1222 (ChAdOx1 nCoV-19) in healthy adults. Trial participant PBMC samples were collected at day 0 and day 28 after the second dose for TCRbeta chain sequencing. The CDR3 regions of human TCRbeta chains were analyzed by immunosequencing. As for how the authors treated the data: TCRs in the repertoires were compared against a reference library of SARS-CoV-2-specific TCRs that had been generated with the MIRA antigen-specificity platform. Breadth was defined as the fraction of unique TCRs that were SARS-CoV-2-associated. Depth was defined as the fraction of total T cells that were SARS-CoV-2-associated. Using the MIRA data, each spike-specific TCR was assigned both to the spike region to which the TCR was reactive and to a CD4 or CD8 class. Log10-transformed breadth and depth values were compared by one-way ANOVA with Sidak's multiple comparisons tests. TCRdb's version of the immuneACCESS table is confined to in-frame rearrangements and falls short of the full clone set. An unresolved V gene accounts for under half of the shortfall where checked; the remainder is of unknown origin. From that table come the V and J calls and clone size; the DNA was used to work out D and trimming. The sample table holds more than 50,000 clones, of which around 74% were seen once. Of the sample, 23% is held by the ten largest clones.

From cysteine to phenylalanine, the CDR3 is 14 amino acids long. The sequence is cut down to CDR3 DNA, 42 bases in frame from base 1. V and J lose 1 base and 5 bases, and a span of 11 bases separates them. Looking up the germline V gene (reference sequence) yields CDR1 LNHNV and CDR2 YYDKDF. The TCR sequence derives from an adult in good health. Here the sequenced sample was peripheral blood, taken on day 0 of MenACWY control vaccination. The chain is encoded by TRBV15 joined to TRBJ2-5; the D gene is possibly TRBD1 or TRBD2, each agreeing over 5 bases. In nucleotides, the sequence is TGTGCCACCAGCAGAGGACGCTGGGGGGAGACCCAGTACTTC. Its protein is CATSRGRWGETQYF.